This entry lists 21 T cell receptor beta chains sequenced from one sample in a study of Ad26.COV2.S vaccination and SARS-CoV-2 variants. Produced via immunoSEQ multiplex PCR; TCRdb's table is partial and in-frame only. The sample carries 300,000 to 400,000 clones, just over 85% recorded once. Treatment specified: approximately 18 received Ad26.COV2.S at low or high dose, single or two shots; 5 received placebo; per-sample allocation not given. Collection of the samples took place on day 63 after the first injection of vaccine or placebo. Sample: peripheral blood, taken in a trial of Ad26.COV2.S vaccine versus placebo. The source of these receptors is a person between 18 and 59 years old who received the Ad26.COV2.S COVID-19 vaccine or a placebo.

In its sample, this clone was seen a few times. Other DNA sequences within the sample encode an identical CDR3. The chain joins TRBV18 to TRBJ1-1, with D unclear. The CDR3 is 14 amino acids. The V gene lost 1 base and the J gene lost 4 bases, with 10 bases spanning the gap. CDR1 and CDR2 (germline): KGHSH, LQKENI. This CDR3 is CASSPQGLGTEAFF. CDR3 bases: TGTGCCAGCTCACCACAGGGTTTGGGCACTGAAGCTTTCTTT.

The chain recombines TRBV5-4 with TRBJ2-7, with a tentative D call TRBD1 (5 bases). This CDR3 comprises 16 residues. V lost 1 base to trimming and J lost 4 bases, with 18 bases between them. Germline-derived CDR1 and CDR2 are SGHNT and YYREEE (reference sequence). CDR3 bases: TGTGCCAGCAGCTTGAACGCAGGGCTCGTCTCATACGAGCAGTACTTC. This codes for CASSLNAGLVSYEQYF.

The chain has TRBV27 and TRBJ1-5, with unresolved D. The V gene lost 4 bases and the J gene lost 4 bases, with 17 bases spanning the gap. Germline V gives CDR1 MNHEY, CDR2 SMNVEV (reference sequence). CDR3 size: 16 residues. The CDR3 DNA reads TGTGCCAGCAGTTCCCGGGCGGGCTGGGTTAATCAGCCCCAGCATTTT. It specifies CASSSRAGWVNQPQHF.

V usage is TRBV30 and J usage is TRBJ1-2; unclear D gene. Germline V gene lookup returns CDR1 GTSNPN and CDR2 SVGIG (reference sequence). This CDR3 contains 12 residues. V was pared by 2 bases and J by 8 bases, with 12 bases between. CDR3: CAWSSHPQGYTF. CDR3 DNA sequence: TGTGCCTGGAGTTCTCACCCCCAAGGCTACACCTTC.

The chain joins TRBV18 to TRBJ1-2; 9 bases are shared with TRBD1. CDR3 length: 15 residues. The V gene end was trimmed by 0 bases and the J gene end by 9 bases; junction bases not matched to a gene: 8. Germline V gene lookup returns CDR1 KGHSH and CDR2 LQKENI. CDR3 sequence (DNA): TGTGCCAGCTCACCACCAGCCCGGGACAGGGTGAGCTACACCTTC. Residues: CASSPPARDRVSYTF.

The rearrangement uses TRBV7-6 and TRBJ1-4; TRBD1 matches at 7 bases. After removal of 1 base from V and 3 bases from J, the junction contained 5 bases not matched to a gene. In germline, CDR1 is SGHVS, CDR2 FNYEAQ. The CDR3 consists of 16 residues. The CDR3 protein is CASSLGWTGSNEKLFF. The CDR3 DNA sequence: TGTGCCAGCAGCTTAGGATGGACAGGATCTAATGAAAAACTGTTTTTT.

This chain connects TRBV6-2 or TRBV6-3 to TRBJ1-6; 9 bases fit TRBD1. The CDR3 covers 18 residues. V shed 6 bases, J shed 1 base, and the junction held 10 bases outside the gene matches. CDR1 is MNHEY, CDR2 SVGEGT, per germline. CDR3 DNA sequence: TGTGCCAGCAGCCCTAGGGGGGACAGGGTGTCCTATAATTCACCCCTCCACTTT. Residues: CASSPRGDRVSYNSPLHF.

CDR3 loop: CASSVDPIPTGKHGYTF. The DNA of the CDR3 is TGTGCCAGCAGCGTAGACCCTATACCAACAGGGAAGCATGGCTACACCTTC. V is TRBV9 and J is TRBJ1-2; D possibly corresponds to TRBD1 (6 bases). The CDR3 has 17 residues. V gave up 0 bases and J gave up 6 bases, with 21 bases separating them. Per the germline V gene, CDR1 is SGDLS and CDR2 is YYNGEE.

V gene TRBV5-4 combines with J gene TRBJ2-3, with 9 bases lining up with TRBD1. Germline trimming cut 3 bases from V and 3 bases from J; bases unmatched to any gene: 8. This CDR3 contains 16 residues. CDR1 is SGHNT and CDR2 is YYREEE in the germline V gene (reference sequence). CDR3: CASSSQTGGGTDTQYF. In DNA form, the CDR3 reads TGTGCCAGCAGCTCTCAGACAGGGGGTGGGACAGATACGCAGTATTTT.

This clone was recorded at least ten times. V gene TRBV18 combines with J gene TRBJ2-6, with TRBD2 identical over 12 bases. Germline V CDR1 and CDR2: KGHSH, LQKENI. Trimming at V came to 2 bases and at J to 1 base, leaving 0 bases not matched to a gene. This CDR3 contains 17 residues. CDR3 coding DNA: TGTGCCAGCTCACCAGGACTAGCGGGATCTGGGGCCAACGTCCTGACTTTC. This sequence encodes CASSPGLAGSGANVLTF.

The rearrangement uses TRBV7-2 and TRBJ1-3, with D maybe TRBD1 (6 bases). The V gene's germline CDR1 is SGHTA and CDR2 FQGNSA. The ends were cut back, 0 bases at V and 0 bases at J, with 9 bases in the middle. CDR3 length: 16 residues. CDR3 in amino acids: CASSLAATGSGNTIYF. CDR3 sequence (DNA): TGTGCCAGCAGCTTAGCGGCGACAGGCTCTGGAAACACCATATATTTT.

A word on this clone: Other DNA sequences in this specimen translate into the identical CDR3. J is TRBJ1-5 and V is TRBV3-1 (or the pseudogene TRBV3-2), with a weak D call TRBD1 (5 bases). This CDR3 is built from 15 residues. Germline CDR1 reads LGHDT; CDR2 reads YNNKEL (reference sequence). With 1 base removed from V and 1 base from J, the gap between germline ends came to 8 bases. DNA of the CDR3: TGTGCCAGCAGCCAAGGACAGTTGAGCAATCAGCCCCAGCATTTT. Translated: CASSQGQLSNQPQHF.

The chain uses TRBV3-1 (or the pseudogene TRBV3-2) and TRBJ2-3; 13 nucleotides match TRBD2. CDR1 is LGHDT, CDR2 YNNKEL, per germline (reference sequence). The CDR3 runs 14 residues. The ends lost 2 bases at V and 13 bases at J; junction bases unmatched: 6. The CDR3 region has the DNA TGTGCCAGCAGCCAACCGGGACTAGCGGGGTGGAAGTATTTT. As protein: CASSQPGLAGWKYF.

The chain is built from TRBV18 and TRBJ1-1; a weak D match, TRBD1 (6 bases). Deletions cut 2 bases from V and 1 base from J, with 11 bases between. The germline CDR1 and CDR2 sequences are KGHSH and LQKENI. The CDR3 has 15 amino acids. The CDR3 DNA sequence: TGTGCCAGCTCACCAAGGGGGGACCCGAACACTGAAGCTTTCTTT. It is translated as CASSPRGDPNTEAFF.

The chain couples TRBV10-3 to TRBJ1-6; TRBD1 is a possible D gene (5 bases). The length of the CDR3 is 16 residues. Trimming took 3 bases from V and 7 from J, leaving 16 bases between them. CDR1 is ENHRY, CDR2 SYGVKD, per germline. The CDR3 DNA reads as TGTGCCATCAGTGAAGACCCCACGGGACTCAATTCACCCCTCCACTTT. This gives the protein CAISEDPTGLNSPLHF.

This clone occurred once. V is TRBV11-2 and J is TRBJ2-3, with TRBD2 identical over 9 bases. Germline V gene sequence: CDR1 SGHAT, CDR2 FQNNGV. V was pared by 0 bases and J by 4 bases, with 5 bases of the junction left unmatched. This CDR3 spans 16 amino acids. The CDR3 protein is CASSLEGTSSADTQYF. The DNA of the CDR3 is TGTGCCAGCAGCTTAGAAGGGACTAGCTCAGCAGATACGCAGTATTTT.

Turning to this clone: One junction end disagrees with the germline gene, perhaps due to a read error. CDR3 sequence (DNA): TGTGCCAGCAGCTTAGGACCTCTTGAACCCTACTTC. Translated: CASSLGPLEPYF. This chain connects TRBV7-2 to TRBJ1-2; no clear D gene. The germline V gene encodes CDR1 SGHTA and CDR2 FQGNSA. There are 12 residues in the CDR3. The full variable domain, completed using reference TRBV7-2 and TRBJ1-2, is GAGVSQSPSNKVTEKGKDVELRCDPISGHTALYWYRQSLGQGLEFLIYFQGNSAPDKSGLPSDRFSAERTGGSVSTLTIQRTQQEDSAVYLCASSLGPLEPYFGSGTRLTVV.

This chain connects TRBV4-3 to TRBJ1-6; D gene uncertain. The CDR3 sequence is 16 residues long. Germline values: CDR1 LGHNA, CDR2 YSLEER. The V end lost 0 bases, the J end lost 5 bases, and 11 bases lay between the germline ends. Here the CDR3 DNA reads TGCGCCAGCAGCCAAGATACGGGAGGGCATAATTCACCCCTCCACTTT. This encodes CASSQDTGGHNSPLHF.

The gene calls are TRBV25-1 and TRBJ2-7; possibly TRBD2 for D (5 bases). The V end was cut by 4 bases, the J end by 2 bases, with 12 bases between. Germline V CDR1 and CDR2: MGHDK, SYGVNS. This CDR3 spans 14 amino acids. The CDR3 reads CASSAPGVPYEQYF. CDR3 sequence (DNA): TGTGCCAGCAGTGCTCCCGGGGTTCCCTACGAGCAGTACTTC.

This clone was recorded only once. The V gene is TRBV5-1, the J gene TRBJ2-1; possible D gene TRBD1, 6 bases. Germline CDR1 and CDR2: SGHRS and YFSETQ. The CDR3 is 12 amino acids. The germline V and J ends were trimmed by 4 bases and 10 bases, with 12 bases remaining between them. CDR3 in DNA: TGCGCCAGCAGCCCAACAGGGCCCGAGCAGTTCTTC. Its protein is CASSPTGPEQFF.

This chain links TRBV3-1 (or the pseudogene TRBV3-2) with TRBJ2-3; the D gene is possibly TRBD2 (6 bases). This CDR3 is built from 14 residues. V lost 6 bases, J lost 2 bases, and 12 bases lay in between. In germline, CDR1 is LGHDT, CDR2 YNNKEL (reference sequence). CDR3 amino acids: CASRAGLATDTQYF. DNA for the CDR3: TGTGCCAGCAGGGCGGGACTGGCCACAGATACGCAGTATTTT.